This T cell receptor beta chain is drawn from a study of T cells in Graves' hyperthyroidism and ophthalmopathy. This clonotype was counted at least ten times. Patients aged 18 to 65 had newly diagnosed hyperthyroidism of under 2 months' duration. Criteria for exclusion of patients were uncontrolled infection, other autoimmune disease, pregnancy or lactation. Diagnostic decisions used clinical symptoms, serum thyroxine and TRAb, thyroid ultrasound and orbital computed tomography. Isolation of PBMCs was performed on around 10 ml fresh peripheral blood. Researchers took RNA transcripts and amplified the TCR beta CDR3 regions from them. The HTBI primer set was used in a first-round RT-PCR of the TCR CDR3. TCRdb reprocessed the multiplex PCR reads with MiXCR, giving one entry per CDR3 protein. The repertoire holds approximately 600,000 distinct CDR3 sequences, over 11% seen once, with more than 5% in the top ten.

The source material was blood. The clonotype originates from a woman aged 30 to 39 with Graves' hyperthyroidism that later progressed to Graves' ophthalmopathy.

The CDR3 DNA reads TGTGCCAGCAGTTACCCCCCCCGGACAGATACGCAGTATTTT. Translating it yields CASSYPPRTDTQYF. This chain joins TRBV6-2 or TRBV6-3 and TRBJ2-3; D is unclear. The germline gives CDR1 MNHEY, CDR2 SVGEGT. Trimming stripped 2 bases from V and 3 bases from J, with 9 bases between. This CDR3 is built from 14 residues.